This T cell receptor beta chain was profiled in a study of spatial heterogeneity in lung cancer. Study-level background: Each time, sequencing found more beta-chain sequences than alpha-chain sequences.

This clonotype was observed at least ten times. Regarding time point: sample taken at primary tumor resection. Unsorted tumor, nontumor lung tissue or cryopreserved PBMC supplied the whole RNA. The donor group consisted of approximately 77 patients who had untreated, early-stage non-small cell lung cancer. A unique molecular identifier was carried by every single TCR cDNA molecule. Each CDR3 protein gets one entry after TCRdb re-called the 5' RACE reads with MiXCR. The sample carries about 12,000 distinct CDR3 sequences, roughly an eighth recorded once. This specimen consisted of PBMCs, obtained at surgery. The receptor was derived from a female donor with early-stage non-small cell lung cancer.

CDR3 sequence reads: CASSSDFSDTQYF. The CDR3 DNA sequence: TGTGCCAGCAGTTCGGACTTTTCGGATACGCAGTATTTT. The genes are TRBV6-5 and TRBJ2-3; perhaps TRBD2 as D (5 bases). Trimming shortened V by 4 bases and J by 6 bases, and 11 bases separated the two germline ends. Germline CDR1 is MNHEY and CDR2 is SVGAGI. This CDR3 spans 13 amino acids.